Presented here are 23 T cell receptor beta chains from one specimen sequenced in a study of PD-1 blockade in classical Hodgkin lymphoma. Here immunoSEQ multiplex PCR was the method, and the copy in TCRdb shows in-frame clones only, minus some. The table has approximately 12,000 clones, around three quarters seen once. No patient escaped relapse after autologous stem cell transplantation, and brentuximab vedotin exposure varied. The starting material was peripheral blood mononuclear cells (PBMCs), obtained at baseline. The receptors were sampled from a human donor with classical Hodgkin lymphoma.

The chain joins TRBV29-1 to TRBJ2-4; TRBD2 aligns across 9 bases. This CDR3 is built from 14 residues. With 0 bases clipped from V and 6 bases from J, the junction kept 3 bases outside the gene matches. The germline V gene encodes CDR1 SQVTM and CDR2 ANQGSEA. The CDR3 sequence: CSVEEVRGGNIQYF. Written as DNA, the CDR3 is TGCAGCGTTGAAGAGGTGCGGGGGGGAAACATTCAGTACTTC.

The chain combines TRBV11-2 with TRBJ2-3; D remains unclear. Germline assignment: CDR1 SGHAT and CDR2 FQNNGV. There are 16 residues in the CDR3. V lost 5 bases, J lost 3 bases, and 18 bases lay in between. The CDR3 DNA reads as TGTGCCAGCAGCCCCCGGTTTAGCCTGAGGACAGATACGCAGTATTTT. Encoded protein: CASSPRFSLRTDTQYF.

The V and J genes are TRBV6-1 and TRBJ2-2, with 8 bases lining up with TRBD1. The CDR3 runs to 15 residues. In germline, CDR1 is MNHNS, CDR2 SASEGT. The trim removed 5 bases at V and 1 base at J, leaving 3 bases unmatched. CDR3 DNA: TGTGCCAGCAGTCCGGGGACAGGGAACACCGGGGAGCTGTTTTTT. Its translation: CASSPGTGNTGELFF.

This chain uses TRBV5-1 with TRBJ2-5; 7 bases align to TRBD1. With the DNA end fitting TRBJ2-7 better, the J assignment may be wrong. Germline loops: CDR1 SGHRS, CDR2 YFSETQ. This CDR3 has 15 amino acids. CDR3 amino acids: CASSLGGQQSHEQYF. CDR3 DNA: TGCGCCAGCAGCTTGGGGGGACAGCAATCCCACGAGCAGTACTTC.

The V gene is TRBV4-1, the J gene TRBJ2-1; D call uncertain. This CDR3 has 15 amino acids. Germline CDR1 MGHRA, CDR2 YSYEKL. Trimming took 1 base from V and 4 from J, leaving 11 bases between them. The chain's CDR3 is CASSQVGSSYNEQFF. The CDR3 nucleotides read TGCGCCAGCAGCCAAGTCGGATCGAGTTACAATGAGCAGTTCTTC.

This sequence joins TRBV7-2 and TRBJ2-1, with 7 bases fitting TRBD1. Germline values: CDR1 SGHTA, CDR2 FQGNSA. This CDR3 region has 15 residues. Trimming at V came to 1 base and at J to 4 bases, leaving 4 bases not matched to a gene. DNA of the CDR3: TGTGCCAGCAGCTTAGGACAGGGAGCTTACAATGAGCAGTTCTTC. Its protein product is CASSLGQGAYNEQFF.

The chain employs TRBV5-4 and TRBJ1-1; the D gene is possibly TRBD1 (5 bases). This CDR3 is built from 16 residues. Deletions cut 4 bases from V and 0 bases from J, with 16 bases between. CDR1 SGHNT and CDR2 YYREEE come from the germline V gene (reference sequence). The CDR3 DNA reads TGTGCCAGCAGCCCGGCCGGGGGAAGGATGAACACTGAAGCTTTCTTT. Residues: CASSPAGGRMNTEAFF.

The rearrangement uses TRBV7-3 and TRBJ2-2; 7 bases match TRBD1. Germline assignment: CDR1 SGHTA and CDR2 FQGTGA. The CDR3 spans 15 residues. Unmatched junction bases numbered 3, after V lost 5 bases and J lost 0 bases. DNA for the CDR3: TGTGCCAGCAGCCGGGACAGCCCGAACACCGGGGAGCTGTTTTTT. It specifies CASSRDSPNTGELFF. The variable domain in full, completed from reference TRBV7-3 and TRBJ2-2, reads GAGVSQTPSNKVTEKGKYVELRCDPISGHTALYWYRQSLGQGPEFLIYFQGTGAADDSGLPNDRFFAVRPEGSVSTLKIQRTERGDSAVYLCASSRDSPNTGELFFGEGSRLTVL.

This clone occurred a few times. One junction end disagrees with the germline gene, perhaps due to a read error. The chain combines TRBV5-1 with TRBJ2-7; possibly TRBD2 for D (6 bases). Germline V CDR1 and CDR2: SGHRS, YFSETQ. This CDR3 is built from 15 residues. The CDR3 region is CASSLGPNDGGAGNF. The CDR3 nucleotides are TGCGCCAGCAGCTTGGGTCCTAATGACGGGGGAGCTGGAAACTTC.

The chain employs TRBV2 and TRBJ2-1; 8 nucleotides match TRBD2. V gave up 8 bases and J gave up 6 bases; unmatched junction bases: 12. The CDR3 sequence is 15 residues long. Germline-derived CDR1 and CDR2 are SNHLY and FYNNEI. CDR3 region: CASREESGSGNEQFF. The CDR3, as DNA: TGTGCCAGCCGGGAGGAGAGCGGGAGTGGCAATGAGCAGTTCTTC.

The table lists this clone with a count of one. This chain uses TRBV25-1 with TRBJ2-7; D may match TRBD1 or TRBD2 (5 bases each). V lost 6 bases to trimming and J lost 2 bases, with 14 bases between them. Germline CDR1 is MGHDK and CDR2 is SYGVNS. The CDR3 runs to 14 residues. CDR3 DNA: TGTGCCAGCAGAGGGACGGCCCCTACCTACGAGCAGTACTTC. Translation gives CASRGTAPTYEQYF.

The rearrangement uses TRBV4-1 and TRBJ2-7; 9 positions match TRBD1. V shed 2 bases and J 6 bases; nucleotides not matched to a gene: 11. The CDR3 is 16 amino acids. Germline CDR1 is MGHRA and CDR2 is YSYEKL. The CDR3 DNA reads as TGCGCCAGCAGCCAATTACCGGGACAGGGCTGGACCGAGCAGTACTTC. The encoded protein is CASSQLPGQGWTEQYF.

This sequence joins TRBV5-4 and TRBJ2-1; 8 nucleotides line up with TRBD2. The CDR3 totals 17 residues. V shed 6 bases and J 0 bases; nucleotides not matched to a gene: 11. From germline, CDR1 is SGHNT and CDR2 YYREEE (reference sequence). The chain's CDR3 is CASTSGRAGGSYNEQFF. CDR3 DNA: TGTGCCAGCACAAGTGGGCGCGCGGGAGGCTCCTACAATGAGCAGTTCTTC. The complete variable domain, with remaining parts taken from reference TRBV5-4 and TRBJ2-1, reads ETGVTQSPTHLIKTRGQQVTLRCSSQSGHNTVSWYQQALGQGPQFIFQYYREEENGRGNFPPRFSGLQFPNYSSELNVNALELDDSALYLCASTSGRAGGSYNEQFFGPGTRLTVL.

This rearrangement joins TRBV4-2 to TRBJ2-3; no firm D call. Looked up from germline, CDR1 is LGHNA and CDR2 is YNFKEQ. This CDR3 is built from 12 residues. V lost 4 bases and J 6 bases, leaving 8 bases between the germline ends. DNA of the CDR3: TGTGCCAGCAGCCTTATAGACGATACGCAGTATTTT. It is translated as CASSLIDDTQYF.

With regard to this clone: The identical CDR3 is also encoded by other nucleotide sequences in the sample. The chain combines TRBV5-1 with TRBJ2-3, with D possibly being TRBD1 or TRBD2 (5 bases each). Trimming pared 7 bases from V and 0 bases from J, leaving 9 bases between. This CDR3 contains 13 residues. The germline CDR1 and CDR2 sequences are SGHRS and YFSETQ. CDR3 sequence (DNA): TGCGCCAGCTCGGGGCCAAGCACAGATACGCAGTATTTT. As protein: CASSGPSTDTQYF.

The rearrangement links TRBV5-1 to TRBJ2-4; D perhaps matches TRBD1 (6 bases). The V gene's germline CDR1 is SGHRS and CDR2 YFSETQ. The V end was cut by 8 bases, the J end by 0 bases, with 18 bases between. The CDR3 is 16 amino acids. CDR3 DNA sequence: TGCGCCAGTCGACAGGCCCCAACGGAAGCCAAAAACATTCAGTACTTC. Translated, it gives CASRQAPTEAKNIQYF.

This clone has a single count. This rearrangement joins TRBV7-3 to TRBJ2-1; 8 positions agree with TRBD2. Trimming at V came to 2 bases and at J to 8 bases, leaving 5 bases not matched to a gene. In germline, CDR1 is SGHTA, CDR2 FQGTGA. The CDR3 runs 14 residues. The CDR3 DNA follows: TGTGCCAGCAGCTTAGGGACTAGTAGTGATGAGCAGTTCTTC. Amino acids: CASSLGTSSDEQFF.

The sample holds a few counts of this clone. The V gene is TRBV5-6, the J gene TRBJ1-6, with TRBD1 matching 7 bases. Germline V gene sequence: CDR1 SGHDT, CDR2 YYEEEE. The trim removed 6 bases at V and 13 bases at J, leaving 13 bases unmatched. CDR3 length: 14 residues. As DNA, the CDR3 is TGTGCCAGCATGGCGGCAGGGGGAAACTCGCCCCTCCACTTT. It yields the protein CASMAAGGNSPLHF.

The gene calls are TRBV2 and TRBJ2-1, with D uncertain. The CDR3 has 13 residues. Germline V gene sequence: CDR1 SNHLY, CDR2 FYNNEI. V dropped 3 bases and J dropped 0 bases, with 3 bases sitting between them. In nucleotides, the CDR3 is TGTGCCAGCAGTGAGAACTCCTACAATGAGCAGTTCTTC. Translated, it gives CASSENSYNEQFF.

This clone was counted a single time. The chain carries TRBV7-3 and TRBJ1-1; 12 nucleotides align to TRBD1. CDR1 and CDR2 from the germline V gene are SGHTA and FQGTGA. This CDR3 has 16 amino acids. V shed 5 bases, J shed 4 bases, and the junction held 8 bases outside the gene matches. The CDR3: CASSPRGTGGGTEAFF. For the CDR3, the DNA is TGTGCCAGCAGCCCTAGGGGGACAGGGGGCGGCACTGAAGCTTTCTTT.

The chain employs TRBV7-9 and TRBJ1-2, with 9 positions matching TRBD1. Germline CDR1 is SEHNR and CDR2 is FQNEAQ (reference sequence). The ends lost 4 bases at V and 4 bases at J; junction bases unmatched: 7. This CDR3 contains 15 residues. CDR3 coding DNA: TGTGCCAGCAGCTCGTTGGGACAGGGACTCTATGGCTACACCTTC. It is translated as CASSSLGQGLYGYTF.

V and J are TRBV5-4 and TRBJ2-2, with D hard to call. From germline, CDR1 is SGHNT and CDR2 YYREEE (reference sequence). The CDR3 has 15 amino acids. V lost 0 bases, J lost 5 bases, and 11 bases lay in between. The CDR3 bases are TGTGCCAGCAGCTTGGCATTCGGTGGGACCGGGGAGCTGTTTTTT. Protein: CASSLAFGGTGELFF.

The chain is built from TRBV18 and TRBJ2-4; D perhaps matches TRBD2 (5 bases). The CDR3 loop spans 16 amino acids. V lost 4 bases and J 9 bases, leaving 22 bases between the germline ends. CDR1 KGHSH and CDR2 LQKENI come from the germline V gene. CDR3 loop: CASSLLFGQEDRIQYF. The CDR3 coding sequence is TGTGCCAGCTCACTCCTCTTTGGCCAGGAGGACCGCATTCAGTACTTC.